The table lists the clone carrying this T cell receptor (beta chain) with many counts. The data were taken from a study of molecular identifiers for immune sequencing clone quantification. Naive CD8 T cells were sorted as CD8+CD4-CCR7+CD45RA+. Preparation of the bulk TCR libraries relied on previously described methods and listed TCR primers. TCRdb independently ran MiXCR on the PCR reads; one entry per CDR3 protein. The profile shows 45,000 to 65,000 distinct CDR3 sequences, 25% of them singletons. V shed 4 bases, J shed 4 bases, and the junction held 24 bases outside the gene matches. This CDR3 contains 20 residues.

The chain is built from TRBV23-1 and TRBJ1-1; TRBD1 agrees at 7 bases. TRBV23-1 is an ORF, and what it does is uncertain. This receptor was obtained from a human donor in good health. Some libraries in this study had Jurkat cell RNA spiked in. Sequenced input: naive CD8+ T cells from blood, with Jurkat cell RNA spiked in. Subset: FACS-sorted CD8+CD4-CCR7+CD45RA+ naive T cells. The CDR3 loop reads CASSRGVGWRGLIQSTEAFF. CDR3 coding DNA: TGCGCCAGCAGTCGTGGAGTGGGTTGGAGGGGGCTAATTCAAAGCACTGAAGCTTTCTTT.